The 16 T cell receptor beta chains below all came from one sample that was sequenced in a study of T cell clones after liver transplantation. Using immunoSEQ multiplex PCR, the repertoire was profiled, and TCRdb retains in-frame clones only, with some absent. The repertoire includes over 50,000 clones, 65% to 85% of them detected once, and roughly 8% sits in the top ten. The material was CD4+ T cells from blood, obtained before liver transplant. These receptors were obtained from a human donor who received a liver transplant.

The V and J genes are TRBV19 and TRBJ2-3; TRBD1 matches 11 bases. CDR1 LNHDA and CDR2 SQIVND come from the germline V gene (reference sequence). The V gene end was trimmed by 7 bases and the J gene end by 1 base; junction bases not matched to a gene: 7. The CDR3 is 16 amino acids. The CDR3 loop reads CASNLRTGGRTDTQYF. The CDR3 coding sequence is TGTGCCAGTAATCTTCGGACAGGGGGCCGCACAGATACGCAGTATTTT.

This chain joins TRBV19 and TRBJ1-3; possibly TRBD1 for D (5 bases). This CDR3 spans 14 amino acids. Trimming cost V 3 bases and J 2 bases, with 8 bases left between them. From germline, CDR1 is LNHDA and CDR2 SQIVND (reference sequence). DNA for the CDR3: TGTGCCAGTAGTATCTCAGGGACTGGAAACACCATATATTTT. This translates into CASSISGTGNTIYF.

The V call is TRBV6-1, the J call TRBJ2-7; 9 nucleotides line up with TRBD1. The junction had 7 bases not matched to a gene; V was cut back by 3 bases and J by 4 bases. Germline V gene sequence: CDR1 MNHNS, CDR2 SASEGT. CDR3 size: 15 residues. The CDR3 reads CASSDWDRVGYEQYF. The DNA of the CDR3 is TGTGCCAGCAGTGATTGGGACAGGGTGGGGTACGAGCAGTACTTC.

The rearrangement uses TRBV5-1 and TRBJ2-5, with D hard to call. CDR1 is SGHRS and CDR2 is YFSETQ in the germline V gene. This CDR3 is built from 13 residues. The V end was cut by 5 bases, the J end by 3 bases, with 11 bases between. CDR3 residues: CASRTDPEETQYF. CDR3 nucleotides: TGCGCCAGCAGAACGGACCCCGAAGAGACCCAGTACTTC.

The CDR3 DNA is TGTGCCAGCAGCTTAAGCCAGGTGACTGAAGCTTTCTTT. It is translated as CASSLSQVTEAFF. V usage is TRBV7-3 and J usage is TRBJ1-1, with no clear D. The CDR3 is made up of 13 amino acids. The V gene's germline CDR1 is SGHTA and CDR2 FQGTGA. V lost 1 base, J lost 5 bases, and 8 bases lay in between.

There are a few counts of this clone. V gene TRBV4-2 combines with J gene TRBJ2-3; D remains ambiguous. The CDR3 has 15 amino acids. Trimming shortened V by 0 bases and J by 0 bases, and 7 bases separated the two germline ends. Germline V gene sequence: CDR1 LGHNA, CDR2 YNFKEQ. The CDR3 nucleotides are TGTGCCAGCAGCCAAGAAGGCGATAGCACAGATACGCAGTATTTT. Protein sequence: CASSQEGDSTDTQYF.

The chain joins TRBV6-5 to TRBJ2-7; maybe TRBD2 (6 bases). V lost 2 bases to trimming and J lost 3 bases, with 11 bases between them. This CDR3 spans 14 amino acids. Germline CDR1 is MNHEY and CDR2 is SVGAGI. CDR3 DNA: TGTGCCAGCAGTTACGGGAGGACGGGCTACGAGCAGTACTTC. Its translation: CASSYGRTGYEQYF.

CDR3 bases: TGTGCCAGCAGCCGGTCCCTTGGGCCCGATCAGCCCCAGCATTTT. It codes for CASSRSLGPDQPQHF. J is TRBJ1-5 and V is TRBV7-9; the D is unclear. The V gene lost 5 bases and the J gene lost 5 bases, with 16 bases spanning the gap. This CDR3 has 15 amino acids. Germline CDR1 reads SEHNR; CDR2 reads FQNEAQ (reference sequence). The full variable domain, rest sourced from reference TRBV7-9 and TRBJ1-5, is DTGVSQNPRHKITKRGQNVTFRCDPISEHNRLYWYRQTLGQGPEFLTYFQNEAQLEKSRLLSDRFSAERPKGSFSTLEIQRTEQGDSAMYLCASSRSLGPDQPQHFGDGTRLSIL.

This clone was seen a single time. The chain uses TRBV6-5 and TRBJ1-4; D possibly corresponds to TRBD1 (6 bases). CDR3 length: 14 residues. Deletions cut 2 bases from V and 2 bases from J, with 6 bases between. Germline V gene sequence: CDR1 MNHEY, CDR2 SVGAGI. The CDR3: CASSYRGTNEKLFF. The CDR3 region has the DNA TGTGCCAGCAGTTACAGGGGGACTAATGAAAAACTGTTTTTT.

This clone was counted between two and nine times. The rearrangement uses TRBV7-2 and TRBJ2-7, with 10 nucleotides matching TRBD2. The CDR3 is 16 residues long. The germline gives CDR1 SGHTA, CDR2 FQGNSA. The V segment lost 3 bases and the J segment 2 bases; nucleotides outside the gene matches: 7. This CDR3 reads CASSFPLAGDPYEQYF. The CDR3 DNA sequence: TGTGCCAGCAGCTTTCCCCTAGCGGGAGATCCCTACGAGCAGTACTTC.

The J gene is TRBJ2-7, the V gene TRBV18, with D perhaps TRBD1 (6 bases). Germline V gene lookup returns CDR1 KGHSH and CDR2 LQKENI. The CDR3 has 13 residues. V dropped 3 bases and J dropped 6 bases, with 12 bases sitting between them. Here the CDR3 reads CASSPQQGREQYF. CDR3 sequence (DNA): TGTGCCAGCTCACCGCAACAGGGTCGCGAGCAGTACTTC.

V gene TRBV5-1 combines with J gene TRBJ2-3; 7 bases match TRBD2. The length of the CDR3 is 18 residues. Per germline, CDR1 SGHRS and CDR2 YFSETQ. V lost 0 bases, J lost 1 base, and 11 bases stayed unmatched. CDR3 loop: CASSLGWFERERTDTQYF. CDR3 nucleotides: TGCGCCAGCAGCTTGGGGTGGTTCGAGCGGGAACGCACAGATACGCAGTATTTT.

V gene TRBV27 combines with J gene TRBJ2-7, with D possibly TRBD1 on 5 matching bases. Trimming stripped 4 bases from V and 0 bases from J, with 13 bases between. CDR1 MNHEY and CDR2 SMNVEV come from the germline V gene (reference sequence). The CDR3 consists of 15 residues. CDR3 amino acids: CASSSIRQTSYEQYF. CDR3 sequence (DNA): TGTGCCAGCAGTTCAATACGACAGACCTCCTACGAGCAGTACTTC.

This clone has at least ten counts. The chain combines TRBV7-2 with TRBJ2-3, with 15 bases aligning to TRBD2. CDR3 size: 16 residues. Germline lookup yields CDR1 SGHTA and CDR2 FQGNSA. V gave up 5 bases and J gave up 7 bases; unmatched junction bases: 7. The CDR3 here is CASSPRTSGGANTQYF. The DNA of the CDR3 is TGTGCCAGCAGCCCTCGGACTAGCGGGGGGGCAAATACGCAGTATTTT.

This chain uses TRBV5-1 with TRBJ2-1, with 10 positions matching TRBD2. Germline-derived CDR1 and CDR2 are SGHRS and YFSETQ. This CDR3 is built from 20 residues. The ends lost 1 base at V and 0 bases at J; junction bases unmatched: 13. CDR3 nucleotide sequence: TGCGCCAGCAGCTTGAGTGGGACTAGCGTTCGAAGGGGCTCCTACAATGAGCAGTTCTTC. Its protein product is CASSLSGTSVRRGSYNEQFF.

This clone is a singleton in its sample. This rearrangement joins TRBV7-2 to TRBJ2-5; the D is unclear. The V gene's germline CDR1 is SGHTA and CDR2 FQGNSA. Deletions cut 2 bases from V and 4 bases from J, with 14 bases between. There are 15 residues in the CDR3. The chain's CDR3 is CASSLRRSRPETQYF. The CDR3 DNA sequence: TGTGCCAGCAGCTTAAGGCGTTCGAGGCCAGAGACCCAGTACTTC. The full variable domain, in which reference TRBV7-2 and TRBJ2-5 provide the parts outside the CDR3, is GAGVSQSPSNKVTEKGKDVELRCDPISGHTALYWYRQSLGQGLEFLIYFQGNSAPDKSGLPSDRFSAERTGGSVSTLTIQRTQQEDSAVYLCASSLRRSRPETQYFGPGTRLLVL.